This T cell receptor beta chain was identified during a study of OX40 agonist ivuxolimab in advanced cancers. Study-wide context: Each patient was given ivuxolimab into a vein every 2 weeks, at 0.01 to 10 mg/kg. Among those enrolled, mean age was 60 years (range about 23 to 85) and 70% to 85% were male.

Using immunoSEQ multiplex PCR, the repertoire was profiled, and TCRdb retains in-frame clones only, with some absent. The sample lists nearly 85,000 clones; 65% to 90% were seen once. Prior autoimmune disease or systemic immunosuppression barred patients. V lost 5 bases and J lost 8, with 13 bases in between. This CDR3 region has 13 residues. CDR1 is SGHVS and CDR2 is FQNEAQ in the germline V gene. The sample was CD4+ or CD8+ T cells sorted from blood, taken in a trial of the OX40 agonist ivuxolimab. The chain combines TRBV7-8 with TRBJ1-5; D is perhaps TRBD1 (5 bases). The sequence was obtained from an adult with an advanced solid tumor such as melanoma, head and neck, liver or kidney cancer. Written as DNA, the CDR3 is TGTGCCAGCAGCGGGTGGGGGGACGAGCCCCAGCATTTT. It specifies CASSGWGDEPQHF.